This T cell receptor (beta chain) was sequenced during a study of cytomegalovirus exposure and HLA in healthy donors. There are 15 residues in the CDR3. The trim removed 5 bases at V and 4 bases at J, leaving 11 bases unmatched. The germline V gene encodes CDR1 SEHNR and CDR2 FQNEAQ (reference sequence). General study results and limits: Associated with HLA alleles at 0.05 false discovery rate in a later analysis were fewer than 20,000 TCR beta sequences.

Unrecorded immune exposures were likely, despite nominal health at sampling. The PCR ran on 60 Vbeta and 13 Jbeta primers. Profiling relied on immunoSEQ multiplex PCR, and the TCRdb table lists in-frame clones only, not all of them. The data hold about 150,000 clones, with 65% to 75% observed a single time. To note about this clone: Antigen: not known.

The material sequenced was PBMCs. This rearrangement joins TRBV7-9 to TRBJ2-7; 7 positions match TRBD2. The sequence was obtained from a man between 18 and 29 years old in good health and CMV-seronegative. This CDR3 is CASSAFREGLYEQYF. DNA for the CDR3: TGTGCCAGCAGCGCCTTTAGGGAGGGGCTTTACGAGCAGTACTTC.